These 21 T cell receptor beta chains were all obtained from the same sample, sequenced in a study of T-cell reconstitution after alpha-beta-depleted transplantation in children. Unique molecular identifiers were used in preparing the TCRbeta library. TCRdb recomputed calls from the PCR reads with MiXCR, one row per CDR3 protein. The sample lists about 580,000 distinct CDR3 sequences; 25% to 30% were seen once. The sample consisted of PBMCs, taken before TCRalphabeta/CD19-depleted stem cell transplant. The receptors come from a boy under two years old with Wiskott-Aldrich syndrome, due to receive a stem cell transplant.

This chain uses TRBV6-5 with TRBJ1-2; D may be TRBD1 (6 bases). Deletions cut 0 bases from V and 5 bases from J, with 16 bases between. The V gene's germline CDR1 is MNHEY and CDR2 SVGAGI. CDR3 length: 16 amino acids. The CDR3 nucleotides are TGTGCCAGCAGTTACTCGCCTCAGGACAGAGCTTATGGCTACACCTTC. This gives the protein CASSYSPQDRAYGYTF.

The rearrangement uses TRBV4-1 and TRBJ1-1; D is uncertain. The germline V gene encodes CDR1 MGHRA and CDR2 YSYEKL. This CDR3 has 14 amino acids. Between the trimmed V and J ends, which lost 0 bases and 1 base, there was a span of 6 bases. CDR3 region: CASSQDPGNTEAFF. As DNA, the CDR3 is TGCGCCAGCAGCCAAGATCCGGGGAACACTGAAGCTTTCTTT.

The V and J genes are TRBV5-1 and TRBJ1-1; a weak D match, TRBD1 (5 bases). V lost 5 bases and J lost 11, with 19 bases in between. Germline CDR1 is SGHRS and CDR2 is YFSETQ. The CDR3 sequence is 13 residues long. The CDR3 nucleotides read TGCGCCAGCAGTAATCCAGGGCGGCAGGATGCTTTCTTT. Its translation: CASSNPGRQDAFF.

The chain carries TRBV20-1 and TRBJ2-3; 9 nucleotides match TRBD2. CDR1 DFQATT and CDR2 SNEGSKA come from the germline V gene (reference sequence). V shed 5 bases, J shed 4 bases, and the junction held 13 bases outside the gene matches. This CDR3 contains 16 residues. The CDR3 protein is CSAGRVSGSVADTQYF. The DNA for the CDR3 is TGCAGTGCTGGGCGGGTTAGCGGGAGTGTCGCAGATACGCAGTATTTT.

This clonotype has a handful of counts. The chain links TRBV24-1 to TRBJ2-2; possibly TRBD2 for D (6 bases). Trimming took 4 bases from V and 8 from J, leaving 16 bases between them. From germline, CDR1 is KGHDR and CDR2 SFDVKD. The CDR3 sequence is 15 residues long. The CDR3 sequence is CATSELASDVGELFF. In nucleotides, the CDR3 is TGTGCCACCAGTGAACTAGCTTCCGATGTAGGGGAGCTGTTTTTT.

The chain uses TRBV29-1 and TRBJ2-1; D may be TRBD1 (5 bases). The CDR3 is 14 residues long. Germline loops: CDR1 SQVTM, CDR2 ANQGSEA. Between the trimmed V and J ends, which lost 2 bases and 4 bases, there was a span of 12 bases. The CDR3 here is CSVENRRLYNEQFF. In DNA, the CDR3 is TGCAGCGTTGAAAACAGGAGACTTTACAATGAGCAGTTCTTC.

This clonotype was picked up a small number of times. The chain links TRBV5-1 to TRBJ2-3, with D possibly TRBD1 on 6 matching bases. This CDR3 is built from 16 residues. Germline CDR1 and CDR2: SGHRS and YFSETQ. Between the trimmed V and J ends, which lost 0 bases and 2 bases, there was a span of 13 bases. The CDR3 region has the DNA TGCGCCAGCAGCTTGGGACAGGACGACATCACAGATACGCAGTATTTT. Translated, it gives CASSLGQDDITDTQYF.

The chain has TRBV5-1 and TRBJ2-2; D uncertain. Germline V gives CDR1 SGHRS, CDR2 YFSETQ. The CDR3 spans 16 residues. V lost 4 bases, J lost 2 bases, and 15 bases lay in between. The CDR3 sequence: CASSRRDVLNTGELFF. The CDR3 nucleotides are TGCGCCAGCAGCCGACGCGACGTCCTAAACACCGGGGAGCTGTTTTTT.

CDR3 nucleotide sequence: TGCAGTGCTAGTTGGGCGGGAGTCTCCTACGAGCAGTACTTC. Translating it yields CSASWAGVSYEQYF. This sequence joins TRBV20-1 and TRBJ2-7, with 7 positions matching TRBD2. CDR1 DFQATT and CDR2 SNEGSKA come from the germline V gene (reference sequence). The trim removed 3 bases at V and 0 bases at J, leaving 5 bases unmatched. This CDR3 spans 14 amino acids.

This chain links TRBV7-9 with TRBJ1-1; 7 bases match TRBD1. This CDR3 is built from 16 residues. J lost 1 base, V lost 6 bases, and 11 bases had no gene match. Germline assignment: CDR1 SEHNR and CDR2 FQNEAQ (reference sequence). The CDR3 sequence: CASSPKGAPWNTEAFF. CDR3 nucleotide sequence: TGTGCCAGCAGTCCCAAGGGGGCCCCTTGGAACACTGAAGCTTTCTTT. Looking up the rest from reference TRBV7-9 and TRBJ1-1 gives the full variable domain: DTGVSQNPRHKITKRGQNVTFRCDPISEHNRLYWYRQTLGQGPEFLTYFQNEAQLEKSRLLSDRFSAERPKGSFSTLEIQRTEQGDSAMYLCASSPKGAPWNTEAFFGQGTRLTVV.

This rearrangement joins TRBV29-1 to TRBJ2-1, with 8 bases aligning to TRBD1. V was clipped by 6 bases and J by 4 bases; unmatched bases: 11. CDR3 length equals 15 residues. Germline loops: CDR1 SQVTM, CDR2 ANQGSEA. The CDR3 DNA sequence: TGCAGCGTCGCAGGGGGCAGGGGACCTTACAATGAGCAGTTCTTC. Protein sequence: CSVAGGRGPYNEQFF.

This chain connects TRBV28 to TRBJ2-7; TRBD1 matches at 7 bases. CDR1 and CDR2 from the germline V gene are MDHEN and SYDVKM. V shed 2 bases and J 6 bases; nucleotides not matched to a gene: 7. The CDR3 totals 14 residues. CDR3 region: CASSLDRVVTEQYF. The CDR3 DNA reads TGTGCCAGCAGTTTAGACAGGGTTGTGACCGAGCAGTACTTC. The full variable domain, its missing parts supplied by reference TRBV28 and TRBJ2-7, is DVKVTQSSRYLVKRTGEKVFLECVQDMDHENMFWYRQDPGLGLRLIYFSYDVKMKEKGDIPEGYSVSREKKERFSLILESASTNQTSMYLCASSLDRVVTEQYFGPGTRLTVT.

This clonotype was counted between two and nine times. The chain has TRBV6-5 and TRBJ1-2; weak D call: TRBD1 (6 bases). Germline values: CDR1 MNHEY, CDR2 SVGAGI. The V end was cut by 0 bases, the J end by 2 bases, with 13 bases between. The CDR3 extends over 16 amino acids. The CDR3 DNA reads TGTGCCAGCAGTTACTCCTGGACAGCCATGAACTATGGCTACACCTTC. Translating it yields CASSYSWTAMNYGYTF.

This clonotype was observed a few times. This chain connects TRBV27 to TRBJ2-1; 7 bases line up with TRBD1. Unmatched junction bases numbered 13, after V lost 6 bases and J lost 8 bases. Germline V gives CDR1 MNHEY, CDR2 SMNVEV (reference sequence). The CDR3 extends over 15 amino acids. The CDR3 loop is CASSYTRGYSDEQFF. Here the CDR3 DNA reads TGTGCCAGCAGCTACACCAGGGGGTACAGCGATGAGCAGTTCTTC.

The rearrangement joins TRBV4-1 to TRBJ2-5; D perhaps matches TRBD1 (5 bases). The V end was cut by 1 base, the J end by 2 bases, with 11 bases between. Germline lookup yields CDR1 MGHRA and CDR2 YSYEKL. The CDR3 has 15 amino acids. CDR3 nucleotides: TGCGCCAGCAGCCAAGGGCCGACAGTTCAAGAGACCCAGTACTTC. Its protein is CASSQGPTVQETQYF.

This clonotype was seen a handful of times. This sequence joins TRBV24-1 and TRBJ2-5, with D perhaps TRBD2 (6 bases). CDR1 and CDR2 from the germline V gene are KGHDR and SFDVKD. This CDR3 has 15 residues. The V gene lost 4 bases and the J gene lost 4 bases, with 15 bases spanning the gap. The CDR3 coding sequence is TGTGCCACCAGTGACATGGGGGGATTATCAGAGACCCAGTACTTC. It specifies CATSDMGGLSETQYF.

This rearrangement joins TRBV20-1 to TRBJ2-2; 13 bases match TRBD2. In germline, CDR1 is DFQATT, CDR2 SNEGSKA (reference sequence). The ends lost 1 base at V and 6 bases at J; junction bases unmatched: 8. The CDR3 sequence is 17 residues long. CDR3 nucleotides: TGCAGTGCTAGAGGGACTAGCGGGAGAGGTGTCGCCGGGGAGCTGTTTTTT. This translates into CSARGTSGRGVAGELFF.

This clonotype has only a few counts. The rearrangement joins TRBV5-1 to TRBJ2-7, with D possibly matching TRBD2 (6 bases). The CDR3 sequence is 16 residues long. The germline gives CDR1 SGHRS, CDR2 YFSETQ. V lost 4 bases to trimming and J lost 1 base, with 18 bases between them. In nucleotides, the CDR3 is TGCGCCAGCAGCCTGATTCGTAGCGGTTATTCCTACGAGCAGTACTTC. Encoded protein: CASSLIRSGYSYEQYF.

V and J are TRBV7-2 and TRBJ2-7; D not certain. The CDR3 extends over 14 amino acids. Trimming shortened V by 5 bases and J by 3 bases, and 14 bases separated the two germline ends. Looked up from germline, CDR1 is SGHTA and CDR2 is FQGNSA. CDR3 protein: CASSANFWFYEQYF. CDR3 nucleotide sequence: TGTGCCAGCAGCGCTAACTTCTGGTTCTACGAGCAGTACTTC.

This clonotype was observed a few times. The CDR3 DNA reads as TGTGCCAGCAGCCCAGTGGTAGCGGGAGATACGCAGTATTTT. It yields the protein CASSPVVAGDTQYF. The rearrangement joins TRBV9 to TRBJ2-3; 7 bases are shared with TRBD2. The CDR3 is made up of 14 amino acids. Trimming took 4 bases from V and 5 from J; bases not matched to a gene: 7. Germline CDR1 reads SGDLS; CDR2 reads YYNGEE. The full variable domain, in which reference TRBV9 and TRBJ2-3 provide the parts outside the CDR3, is DSGVTQTPKHLITATGQRVTLRCSPRSGDLSVYWYQQSLDQGLQFLIQYYNGEERAKGNILERFSAQQFPDLHSELNLSSLELGDSALYFCASSPVVAGDTQYFGPGTRLTVL.

This clonotype turned up a few times. The J gene is TRBJ2-1, the V gene TRBV2, with TRBD2 matching over 12 bases. The CDR3 has 17 amino acids. The junction had 6 bases not matched to a gene; V was cut back by 5 bases and J by 1 base. The germline V gene has CDR1 SNHLY and CDR2 FYNNEI. The CDR3 region has the DNA TGTGCCAGCAGTCCACCCGGACTAGCGGGATCCTACAATGAGCAGTTCTTC. Its translation is CASSPPGLAGSYNEQFF.